The rows below give T cell receptor beta chains drawn from one sample of a study of T cell responses to AZD1222 COVID-19 vaccine. Sequencing used immunoSEQ multiplex PCR; TCRdb keeps in-frame clones, though not all of them. This table has some 160,000 clones, 90% to 95% appearing once. Source: peripheral blood, taken on day 0 of AZD1222 vaccination. These receptors were taken from an adult in good health. The CDR3 runs from the conserved cysteine through the conserved F or W. The order of the fields is clone size, J gene, V gene, D gene, CDR3 DNA, CDR3 protein. D genes are given only for firm matches. A row's size may be missing; if present it is once, few, many or a size class.

>.|TRBJ2-5|TRBV11-2|.
TGTGCCAGCAGCCATTATTTACAGGGGGGGGGTGCCGAAGAGACCCAGTACTTC
CASSHYLQGGGAEETQYF
>.|TRBJ1-2|TRBV28|.
TGTGCCAGCAGTTTAACGGGTCCACCGCTTTATGGCTACACCTTC
CASSLTGPPLYGYTF
>.|TRBJ1-3|TRBV9|.
TGTGCCAGCAGCGTAGAGGCCTGGCGGAGCTCTGGAAACACCATATATTTT
CASSVEAWRSSGNTIYF
>.|TRBJ2-1|TRBV1|.
TGCACCAGCAGCCAAGATTTTGGGCGGGGACTCTCCTACAATGAGCAGTTCTTC
CTSSQDFGRGLSYNEQFF
>.|TRBJ2-4|TRBV6-5|.
TGTGCCAGCAGTTACTCGAATCTTGGCGGGGACATTCAGTACTTC
CASSYSNLGGDIQYF
>once|TRBJ2-2|TRBV9|TRBD1
TGTGCCAGCAGCGTAGGGGGACAGGGGGCCGGGGAGCTGTTTTTT
CASSVGGQGAGELFF
>.|TRBJ1-2|TRBV19|TRBD1
TGTGCCAGTACCGACCGGGACAGGAAAAGACCTAACTATGGCTACACCTTC
CASTDRDRKRPNYGYTF
>.|TRBJ2-2|TRBV7-3|.
TGTGCCAGCAGCTTAAAAACGGGCTCGAACACCGGGGAGCTGTTTTTT
CASSLKTGSNTGELFF
>.|TRBJ1-5|TRBV12-5|.
TGTGCTAGTGGTTTTACTGTTCCGGGAGGGGTCAATCAGCCCCAGCATTTT
CASGFTVPGGVNQPQHF
>.|TRBJ2-2|TRBV9|TRBD1
TGTGCCAGCAGCCCATGGGACAGGGGGAACACCGGGGAGCTGTTTTTT
CASSPWDRGNTGELFF
>.|TRBJ2-1|TRBV27|.
TGTGCCAGTAGTGGGGAAGGGAGGAACAGTGAGCAGTTCTTC
CASSGEGRNSEQFF